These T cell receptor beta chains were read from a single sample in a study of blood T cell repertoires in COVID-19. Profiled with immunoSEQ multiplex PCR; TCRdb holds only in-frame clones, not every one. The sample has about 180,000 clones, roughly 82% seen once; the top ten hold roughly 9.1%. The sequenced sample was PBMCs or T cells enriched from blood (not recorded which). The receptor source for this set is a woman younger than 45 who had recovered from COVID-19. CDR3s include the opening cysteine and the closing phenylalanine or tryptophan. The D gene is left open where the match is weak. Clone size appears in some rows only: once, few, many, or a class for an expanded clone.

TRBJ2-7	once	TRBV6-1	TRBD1	CASSDSGGYEQYF	TGTGCCAGCAGTGATTCAGGGGGCTACGAGCAGTACTTC
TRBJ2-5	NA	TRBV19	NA	CASSIGAAETQYF	TGTGCCAGTAGTATAGGCGCTGCAGAGACCCAGTACTTC
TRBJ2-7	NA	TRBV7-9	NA	CASSLESAYEQYF	TGTGCCAGCAGCTTAGAGTCAGCCTACGAGCAGTACTTC
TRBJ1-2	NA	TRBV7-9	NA	CASSFGINGYTF	TGTGCCAGCAGCTTCGGGATTAATGGCTACACCTTC
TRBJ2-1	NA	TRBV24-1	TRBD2	CATMSLAGKDEQFF	TGTGCCACTATGTCACTAGCGGGAAAGGATGAGCAGTTCTTC
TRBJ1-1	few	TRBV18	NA	CASSPLQGEHTEAFF	TGTGCCAGCTCGCCGCTACAGGGTGAGCACACTGAAGCTTTCTTT
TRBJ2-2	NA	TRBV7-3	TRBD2	CASSDGRGTGELFF	TGTGCCAGCTCGGACGGGAGGGGCACCGGGGAGCTGTTTTTT
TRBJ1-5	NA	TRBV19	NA	CASSIDGHITGGYQPQHF	TGTGCCAGTAGTATAGACGGCCACATAACAGGAGGGTATCAGCCCCAGCATTTT
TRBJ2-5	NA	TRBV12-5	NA	CASDSTTSNEAGKGQETQYF	TGTGCTAGTGATTCGACCACCTCGAACGAGGCAGGGAAGGGCCAAGAGACCCAGTACTTC
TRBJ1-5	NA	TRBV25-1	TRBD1	CASSATGRNQPQHF	TGTGCCAGCAGTGCGACAGGGAGGAATCAGCCCCAGCATTTT
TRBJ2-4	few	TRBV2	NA	CASRPGGGDIQYF	TGTGCCAGCAGACCGGGGGGCGGGGACATTCAGTACTTC